Following are 12 T cell receptor beta chains from one sample sequenced in a study of CD8+ T cells in alopecia areata. cDNA serving as the sequencing template came from extracted, reverse transcribed RNA. The data were produced by immunoSEQ multiplex PCR, yet TCRdb's version contains in-frame clones alone and is incomplete. There are more than 200,000 clones in the sample; less than 65% occur only once, and roughly 4.2% lies in the top ten. The treatment is: oral pan-JAK inhibitor, 5-10 mg twice daily. Sequenced material: CD4+ T cells sorted from blood, taken at week 4, from a patient treated with tofacitinib. The receptors stem from a human donor with alopecia areata.

The J gene is TRBJ2-3, the V gene TRBV30; D gene unclear. From germline, CDR1 is GTSNPN and CDR2 SVGIG (reference sequence). The CDR3 has 13 residues. V was trimmed by 8 bases and J by 2 bases, leaving 14 bases between them. The CDR3 reads CALLNSATDTQYF. The CDR3 DNA sequence: TGTGCCCTACTCAATTCCGCCACAGATACGCAGTATTTT.

The CDR3, as DNA: TGCGCCAGCAGCCAAGTTATTGGGACAGCCCTTGGCCCCCAGCATTTT. Protein sequence: CASSQVIGTALGPQHF. The chain combines TRBV4-1 with TRBJ1-5, with TRBD1 matching 7 bases. Germline assignment: CDR1 MGHRA and CDR2 YSYEKL. V lost 1 base, J lost 10 bases, and 13 bases stayed unmatched. The CDR3 is 16 amino acids.

The chain uses TRBV11-2 and TRBJ2-1; D is unclear. The ends were cut back, 4 bases at V and 9 bases at J, with 10 bases in the middle. Looked up from germline, CDR1 is SGHAT and CDR2 is FQNNGV. The CDR3 loop spans 12 amino acids. The CDR3 loop is CASSSSFSEQFF. The CDR3 DNA reads as TGTGCCAGCAGCTCAAGTTTCAGTGAGCAGTTCTTC. The entire variable domain, with the rest obtained from reference TRBV11-2 and TRBJ2-1, is as follows: EAGVAQSPRYKIIEKRQSVAFWCNPISGHATLYWYQQILGQGPKLLIQFQNNGVVDDSQLPKDRFSAERLKGVDSTLKIQPAKLEDSAVYLCASSSSFSEQFFGPGTRLTVL.

The V call is TRBV23-1, the J call TRBJ1-2, with TRBD1 matching 9 bases. TRBV23-1 is an ORF, and what it does is uncertain. J was trimmed by 6 bases and V by 5 bases; bases with no gene match: 10. The CDR3 is made up of 15 amino acids. The CDR3 DNA reads as TGCGCCAGCAGTAATCGGGGACGGGACAGGGATGGCTACACCTTC. This gives the protein CASSNRGRDRDGYTF.

In nucleotides, the CDR3 is TGTGCCAGCTCACCACCGCTGAGACAGGGCTACGAGCAGTACTTC. Protein sequence: CASSPPLRQGYEQYF. The chain combines TRBV18 with TRBJ2-7; 7 bases fit TRBD1. CDR3 length equals 15 residues. Germline-derived CDR1 and CDR2 are KGHSH and LQKENI. V dropped 0 bases and J dropped 3; count of bases not matched to a gene: 5.

The chain links TRBV7-8 to TRBJ1-3; the match to TRBD1 covers 11 bases. Trimming took 3 bases from V and 0 from J; bases not matched to a gene: 7. The CDR3 totals 18 residues. Germline CDR1 reads SGHVS; CDR2 reads FQNEAQ. CDR3 sequence (DNA): TGTGCCAGCAGCTTCCAGAGGGGGACAGGGGGCTCTGGAAACACCATATATTTT. It encodes CASSFQRGTGGSGNTIYF.

CDR3 DNA sequence: TGCGCCAGCAGCGAGAGCGGGGGGATCAGGAATGAGCAGTTCTTC. This translates into CASSESGGIRNEQFF. The rearrangement joins TRBV5-1 to TRBJ2-1, with TRBD2 matching 9 bases. This CDR3 has 15 residues. After removal of 4 bases from V and 7 bases from J, the junction contained 9 bases not matched to a gene. CDR1 and CDR2 (germline): SGHRS, YFSETQ.

This clone came up many times. The chain carries TRBV7-9 and TRBJ2-7; D gene ambiguous. Per the germline V gene, CDR1 is SEHNR and CDR2 is FQNEAQ (reference sequence). Trimming took 5 bases from V and 7 from J, leaving 9 bases between them. The length of the CDR3 is 11 residues. The CDR3: CASSVMREQYF. For the CDR3, the DNA is TGTGCCAGCAGCGTAATGCGAGAGCAGTACTTC.

CDR3 sequence reads: CASSLLGRGTHQETQYF. The DNA for the CDR3 is TGTGCCAGCAGCTTATTGGGCAGGGGGACCCACCAAGAGACCCAGTACTTC. This chain links TRBV7-2 with TRBJ2-5; 7 nucleotides align to TRBD1. With 2 bases clipped from V and 0 bases from J, the junction kept 9 bases outside the gene matches. Germline V gene data show CDR1 as SGHTA and CDR2 as FQGNSA. CDR3 size: 17 residues.

The genes are TRBV19 and TRBJ1-3; D remains unclear. Germline CDR1 LNHDA, CDR2 SQIVND (reference sequence). The V end lost 3 bases, the J end lost 10 bases, and 10 bases lay between the germline ends. The CDR3 has 12 amino acids. CDR3 region: CASSILEGTIYF. The CDR3 bases are TGTGCCAGTAGTATCTTGGAGGGAACCATATATTTT. The whole variable domain, remainder taken from reference TRBV19 and TRBJ1-3, is DGGITQSPKYLFRKEGQNVTLSCEQNLNHDAMYWYRQDPGQGLRLIYYSQIVNDFQKGDIAEGYSVSREKKESFPLTVTSAQKNPTAFYLCASSILEGTIYFGEGSWLTVV.

The chain has TRBV21-1 and TRBJ2-7; TRBD2 reflects the table's D call only, with no check against the DNA. TRBV21-1 is marked as a pseudogene. The CDR3 sequence is 14 residues long. The CDR3 DNA sequence: TGTGCCATCCGAGCGGGGGGGGATTCCTACGAGCAGTACTTC. Protein product: CAIRAGGDSYEQYF.

This chain uses TRBV6-6 with TRBJ1-2; the D gene is possibly TRBD1 (6 bases). Between the trimmed V and J ends, which lost 5 bases and 5 bases, there was a span of 12 bases. The length of the CDR3 is 13 residues. Germline CDR1 reads MNHNY; CDR2 reads SVGAGI (reference sequence). CDR3: CASSTTGPYGYTF. The DNA for the CDR3 is TGTGCCAGCAGTACAACAGGGCCGTATGGCTACACCTTC.